A selection of T cell receptor beta chains follows, all from one sample in a study of blood T cells in healthy people across ages. MiXCR was run by TCRdb on the 5' RACE reads, yielding one entry per CDR3 protein. The sample yields just over 1 million distinct CDR3 sequences, roughly 45% seen once. The sample was blood. Receptor source: a woman aged 55-75 years in good health. Each CDR3 is given with its conserved first and last residue. A D gene is named only where the DNA matches it firmly. Rows give clone size only sometimes, using once, few, many, or a class for an expanded clone.

d_call: NA; clone_size: many; j_call: TRBJ1-2; v_call: TRBV3-1; cdr3_nt: TGTGCCAGCAGCCAAGTTACCTCAGGGACCTATGGCTACACCTTC; cdr3_aa: CASSQVTSGTYGYTF
d_call: NA; clone_size: NA; j_call: TRBJ2-3; v_call: TRBV11-3; cdr3_nt: TGTGCCAGCAGCCTCGGGACTGGCGATCGGGATACGCAGTATTTT; cdr3_aa: CASSLGTGDRDTQYF
d_call: TRBD2; clone_size: NA; j_call: TRBJ2-7; v_call: TRBV20-1; cdr3_nt: TGCAGTGCTACGCGGACTAGCGGCAACGAGCAGTACTTC; cdr3_aa: CSATRTSGNEQYF
d_call: NA; clone_size: NA; j_call: TRBJ2-7; v_call: TRBV3-1; cdr3_nt: TGTGCCAGCAGCCAAGGCCCCACAGGAAGGTACGAGCAGTACTTC; cdr3_aa: CASSQGPTGRYEQYF
d_call: NA; clone_size: NA; j_call: TRBJ1-2; v_call: TRBV20-1; cdr3_nt: TGCAGTGCTGTCGACCAGGGCTACACCTTC; cdr3_aa: CSAVDQGYTF
d_call: NA; clone_size: few; j_call: TRBJ2-7; v_call: TRBV7-6; cdr3_nt: TGTGCCAGCAGCCATACGGACGCCTACGAGCAGTACTTC; cdr3_aa: CASSHTDAYEQYF
d_call: TRBD1; clone_size: NA; j_call: TRBJ2-5; v_call: TRBV7-9; cdr3_nt: TGTGCCAGCAGCAAACGGACAGGCCTAAGGGAGACCCAGTACTTC; cdr3_aa: CASSKRTGLRETQYF
d_call: NA; clone_size: NA; j_call: TRBJ2-3; v_call: TRBV20-1; cdr3_nt: TGCAGTGCTGGAGATGGACTGACAGATACGCAGTATTTT; cdr3_aa: CSAGDGLTDTQYF
d_call: NA; clone_size: few; j_call: TRBJ2-7; v_call: TRBV4-2; cdr3_nt: TGTGCCAGCAGCCAAGATTGGGCTAGCCCCTACGAGCAGTACTTC; cdr3_aa: CASSQDWASPYEQYF
d_call: TRBD1; clone_size: NA; j_call: TRBJ2-7; v_call: TRBV9; cdr3_nt: TGTGCCAGCAGCGCCACTGGGACAGGACCATCCTACGAGCAGTACTTC; cdr3_aa: CASSATGTGPSYEQYF
d_call: TRBD2; clone_size: NA; j_call: TRBJ2-3; v_call: TRBV5-1; cdr3_nt: TGCGCCAGCAGCTTGCGGGCTAGCGGGAACACAGATACGCAGTATTTT; cdr3_aa: CASSLRASGNTDTQYF
d_call: TRBD1; clone_size: NA; j_call: TRBJ2-7; v_call: TRBV20-1; cdr3_nt: TGCAGTGCTTACAGGGGGGACTCCTACGAGCAGTACTTC; cdr3_aa: CSAYRGDSYEQYF
d_call: NA; clone_size: NA; j_call: TRBJ1-1; v_call: TRBV5-1; cdr3_nt: TGCGCCAGCAGCCCAGTGGGGGGGCAAAACACTGAAGCTTTCTTT; cdr3_aa: CASSPVGGQNTEAFF
d_call: TRBD1; clone_size: NA; j_call: TRBJ1-1; v_call: TRBV6-6; cdr3_nt: TGTGCCAGCAGGTGGACAGGGGGAAAGCGGACTGAAGCTTTCTTT; cdr3_aa: CASRWTGGKRTEAFF
d_call: NA; clone_size: few; j_call: TRBJ2-1; v_call: TRBV15; cdr3_nt: TGTGCCACCAGCAGAGCCGGGACACCTTACAATGAGCAGTTCTTC; cdr3_aa: CATSRAGTPYNEQFF
d_call: TRBD2; clone_size: few; j_call: TRBJ2-1; v_call: TRBV15; cdr3_nt: TGTGCCACCAGCACCGACCCGGGGGGATCCTACAATGAGCAGTTCTTC; cdr3_aa: CATSTDPGGSYNEQFF
d_call: NA; clone_size: NA; j_call: TRBJ2-2; v_call: TRBV5-1; cdr3_nt: TGCGCCAGCACAACCAACACCGGGGAGCTGTTTTTT; cdr3_aa: CASTTNTGELFF
d_call: NA; clone_size: NA; j_call: TRBJ2-7; v_call: TRBV7-6; cdr3_nt: TGTGCCAGCACAGCGGAGGGAACCTACGAGCAGTACTTC; cdr3_aa: CASTAEGTYEQYF
d_call: TRBD1; clone_size: NA; j_call: TRBJ2-7; v_call: TRBV7-6; cdr3_nt: TGTGCCAGCAACTTATTAGTCGGGACAGGGGCCTACGAGCAGTACTTC; cdr3_aa: CASNLLVGTGAYEQYF
d_call: TRBD2; clone_size: NA; j_call: TRBJ2-7; v_call: TRBV2; cdr3_nt: TGTGCCAGCAGTGCGGGAGGCTCCTCCTACGAGCAGTACTTC; cdr3_aa: CASSAGGSSYEQYF
d_call: NA; clone_size: NA; j_call: TRBJ1-4; v_call: TRBV27; cdr3_nt: TGTGCCAGCAGTTCAACCCCACAGAATACTGAAAAACTGTTTTTT; cdr3_aa: CASSSTPQNTEKLFF
d_call: NA; clone_size: NA; j_call: TRBJ2-6; v_call: TRBV15; cdr3_nt: TGTGCCACCAGCAGGGGACCTGGGGCCAACGTCCTGACTTTC; cdr3_aa: CATSRGPGANVLTF
d_call: TRBD2; clone_size: once; j_call: TRBJ2-5; v_call: TRBV9; cdr3_nt: TGTGCCAGCAGCGTAGGCAGCGGGAGAATCAATGAGCAGTACTTC; cdr3_aa: CASSVGSGRINEQYF
d_call: NA; clone_size: NA; j_call: TRBJ1-1; v_call: TRBV29-1; cdr3_nt: TGCAGCGTTGATCGGGGCGGATTGAACACTGAAGCTTTCTTT; cdr3_aa: CSVDRGGLNTEAFF
d_call: NA; clone_size: many; j_call: TRBJ2-5; v_call: TRBV12-3/TRBV12-4; cdr3_nt: TGTGCCAGCAGTGCGCAAGTCGAAGAGACCCAGTACTTC; cdr3_aa: CASSAQVEETQYF
d_call: TRBD2; clone_size: NA; j_call: TRBJ2-1; v_call: TRBV20-1; cdr3_nt: TGCAGTGCGAAGAGCGGGATGACAATGAGCGGGCAGTTCTTC; cdr3_aa: CSAKSGMTMSGQFF
d_call: TRBD1; clone_size: once; j_call: TRBJ1-1; v_call: TRBV6-2/TRBV6-3; cdr3_nt: TGTGCCAGCACTAACACAGGGGGTCGAGCTTTCTTT; cdr3_aa: CASTNTGGRAFF
d_call: TRBD1; clone_size: NA; j_call: TRBJ2-1; v_call: TRBV6-1; cdr3_nt: TGTGCCAGCAGTAAAAGACAGGGAGCTAATGAGCAGTTCTTC; cdr3_aa: CASSKRQGANEQFF
d_call: NA; clone_size: NA; j_call: TRBJ1-1; v_call: TRBV20-1; cdr3_nt: TGCAGTGCTAGAACGTGGGGATCCACTGAAGCTTTCTTT; cdr3_aa: CSARTWGSTEAFF
d_call: NA; clone_size: NA; j_call: TRBJ1-2; v_call: TRBV20-1; cdr3_nt: TGCAGTGCTAGGATGGAGAGGGGTGGTAACTATGGCTACACCTTC; cdr3_aa: CSARMERGGNYGYTF
d_call: TRBD2; clone_size: NA; j_call: TRBJ2-1; v_call: TRBV27; cdr3_nt: TGTGCCAGCAGTCCCCACAGGGGGCTAGCGGGAGGCAATGAGCAGTTCTTC; cdr3_aa: CASSPHRGLAGGNEQFF
d_call: NA; clone_size: few; j_call: TRBJ1-2; v_call: TRBV29-1; cdr3_nt: TGCAGCGTTGCAGATATAGCTAACTATGGCTACACCTTC; cdr3_aa: CSVADIANYGYTF
d_call: TRBD2; clone_size: few; j_call: TRBJ2-7; v_call: TRBV20-1; cdr3_nt: TGCAGTGCTAGAGACGGTAGTAGCGGGAGGGCCTACGAGCAGTACTTC; cdr3_aa: CSARDGSSGRAYEQYF
d_call: NA; clone_size: NA; j_call: TRBJ2-5; v_call: TRBV20-1; cdr3_nt: TGCAGTGCTAGCGGGAAAGTCGGGACCCAGTACTTC; cdr3_aa: CSASGKVGTQYF
d_call: TRBD2; clone_size: NA; j_call: TRBJ2-4; v_call: TRBV20-1; cdr3_nt: TGCAGTGTTAGACCGGGACTAGCGGGAAACATTCAGTACTTC; cdr3_aa: CSVRPGLAGNIQYF
d_call: NA; clone_size: few; j_call: TRBJ2-5; v_call: TRBV4-2; cdr3_nt: TGTGCCAGCAGCCAAGACGAGCTGGGGTTGGCGACCCAGTACTTC; cdr3_aa: CASSQDELGLATQYF
d_call: TRBD2; clone_size: NA; j_call: TRBJ2-5; v_call: TRBV20-1; cdr3_nt: TGCAGTGCCCTTTCGACTAGCGGGAGTCTGCGGGAGACCCAGTACTTC; cdr3_aa: CSALSTSGSLRETQYF
d_call: NA; clone_size: NA; j_call: TRBJ2-7; v_call: TRBV12-3/TRBV12-4; cdr3_nt: TGTGCCAGCAGCGAAATAGGACCGTACGAGCAGTACTTC; cdr3_aa: CASSEIGPYEQYF
d_call: NA; clone_size: NA; j_call: TRBJ2-7; v_call: TRBV5-1; cdr3_nt: TGCGCCAGCAGCTTGAAGACCGGGGGCACCTACGAGCAGTACTTC; cdr3_aa: CASSLKTGGTYEQYF
d_call: NA; clone_size: few; j_call: TRBJ1-5; v_call: TRBV2; cdr3_nt: TGTGCCAGCAGTGAAGCGCTTGGCAGGAATAGCAATCAGCCCCAGCATTTT; cdr3_aa: CASSEALGRNSNQPQHF
d_call: TRBD2; clone_size: NA; j_call: TRBJ2-1; v_call: TRBV15; cdr3_nt: TGTGCCACCAGCCTAGCGGGAGGGCATCTGTCGCAGTTCTTC; cdr3_aa: CATSLAGGHLSQFF
d_call: TRBD1; clone_size: NA; j_call: TRBJ1-6; v_call: TRBV27; cdr3_nt: TGTGCCAGCAGCTTAAGGACAGGGCGGAATTCACCCCTCCACTTT; cdr3_aa: CASSLRTGRNSPLHF
d_call: TRBD2; clone_size: NA; j_call: TRBJ2-5; v_call: TRBV4-1; cdr3_nt: TGCGCCAGCAGCCAAGCGGTGGGAGGGCGGACCCAGTACTTC; cdr3_aa: CASSQAVGGRTQYF
d_call: NA; clone_size: few; j_call: TRBJ2-3; v_call: TRBV6-5; cdr3_nt: TGTGCCAGCAGTACACTTCCGCGGGGAAGCACAGATACGCAGTATTTT; cdr3_aa: CASSTLPRGSTDTQYF
d_call: TRBD1; clone_size: NA; j_call: TRBJ2-5; v_call: TRBV7-9; cdr3_nt: TGTGCCAGCAGCTTAGCCGGGACAGGGGTCGAAGAGACCCAGTACTTC; cdr3_aa: CASSLAGTGVEETQYF
d_call: NA; clone_size: many; j_call: TRBJ2-7; v_call: TRBV11-3; cdr3_nt: TGTGCCAGCAGCCTTAATGACTACGAGCAGTACTTC; cdr3_aa: CASSLNDYEQYF
d_call: NA; clone_size: NA; j_call: TRBJ2-3; v_call: TRBV11-1; cdr3_nt: TGTGCCAGCAGCGCCGGCGGCACATTGGATACGCAGTATTTT; cdr3_aa: CASSAGGTLDTQYF
d_call: NA; clone_size: NA; j_call: TRBJ2-7; v_call: TRBV13; cdr3_nt: TGTGCCAGCAGCTTTTATGCACAGGGTACCTACAATGAGCAGTACTTC; cdr3_aa: CASSFYAQGTYNEQYF
d_call: NA; clone_size: NA; j_call: TRBJ2-1; v_call: TRBV29-1; cdr3_nt: TGCAGCGTTATAAGACAAACTACCTACAATGAGCAGTTCTTC; cdr3_aa: CSVIRQTTYNEQFF